This T cell receptor (beta chain) came from a study of T-cell memory formation after mild COVID-19. For the study at large: The two donors had largely donor-specific TCR clusters.

Notes on this clonotype: No antigen is known for it.

Study results and caveats: Clones that contracted from day 15 to 85 had balanced CD4/CD8; later expanders were CD4+ biased. Contracting CD4+ clones sat mainly in CM and EM; CD8+ in EMRA.

TCRalpha and TCRbeta libraries used 5'RACE with constant-segment primers and UMIs. In TCRdb, the 5' RACE reads were re-called with MiXCR into one record per CDR3 protein. The data contain around 140,000 distinct CDR3 sequences, roughly a fifth of them singletons. The sequenced sample was PBMCs or a T cell subset sorted from them (not recorded which). This receptor was identified in an adult woman who had mild COVID-19 (a few samples of this study predate the infection). Cell type and time point are not known.

The CDR3 DNA reads TGTGCCAGCAGCCCCAACAGGGGGACTGAAGCTTTCTTT. Its translation: CASSPNRGTEAFF. The chain recombines TRBV6-2 or TRBV6-3 with TRBJ1-1; 8 bases are shared with TRBD1. The V segment lost 6 bases and the J segment 5 bases; nucleotides outside the gene matches: 5. CDR1 and CDR2 from the germline V gene are MNHEY and SVGEGT. The CDR3 has 13 amino acids.